Listed here are 26 T cell receptor beta chains from one sample, sequenced in a study of tumor and adjacent non-tumor tissue in lung cancer. TCRbeta libraries were built with three rounds of nested PCR, modified from ARM-PCR. MiXCR, applied by TCRdb to the multiplex PCR reads, yields one record per CDR3 protein. The sample has around 66,000 distinct CDR3 sequences, 73% seen once. The template was RNA from unsorted bulk tissue. The sequenced sample was lung tumor tissue. Receptors were obtained from a man aged 60 to 69 with non-small cell lung cancer.

To note about this clonotype: Just one base apart from a much larger clone, this may be a read error. The V call is TRBV6-1, the J call TRBJ2-7; D not certain. CDR1 and CDR2 (germline): MNHNS, SASEGT. CDR3 length: 12 residues. The CDR3 DNA follows: TGTGCCAGCAGTGAAATTAACTACGATCAGTACTTC. Its protein product is CASSEINYDQYF.

This chain joins TRBV12-3 or TRBV12-4 and TRBJ2-5, with 9 bases fitting TRBD1. This CDR3 has 14 residues. CDR3 coding DNA: TGTATGAGCAGCTCAACAGGGGGCTTTGAGACCCAGTACTTC. Its protein product is CMSSSTGGFETQYF.

Note on this clonotype: This may come from a read error, since a much larger clone is one base off. The chain combines TRBV11-2 with TRBJ2-5; D is unresolved. The germline V gene encodes CDR1 SGHAT and CDR2 FQNNGV. The CDR3 length is 11 residues. This CDR3 is CASNLVETQYF. CDR3 bases: TGTGCCAGCAACTTAGTGGAGACCCAGTACTTC.

CDR3: CSAFRDRGCNQPQYF. CDR3 sequence (DNA): TGCAGTGCTTTCCGGGACAGGGGGTGTAATCAGCCCCAGTATTTT. The chain combines TRBV20-1 with TRBJ1-5; 11 nucleotides line up with TRBD1. The DNA end lines up better with TRBJ2-3; the J call may be wrong. CDR1 DFQATT and CDR2 SNEGSKA come from the germline V gene (reference sequence). This CDR3 comprises 15 residues.

As for this clonotype: One junction end does not reproduce the germline sequence, and a read error may be involved. The CDR3 region is CATSDPRERSYEKYF. As DNA, the CDR3 is TGTGCCACCAGTGATCCCCGGGAACGGTCCTACGAGAAGTACTTC. This sequence joins TRBV24-1 and TRBJ2-7; a possible D gene is TRBD2 (5 bases). CDR1 and CDR2 from the germline V gene are KGHDR and SFDVKD. CDR3 length equals 15 residues.

Points on this clonotype: A read error may be the cause here, since a much bigger clone is one base away. The chain uses TRBV6-5 and TRBJ2-7; D gene uncertain. The CDR3 is 11 amino acids. Germline V gene sequence: CDR1 MNHEY, CDR2 SVGAGI. The CDR3 loop reads CASSYLGRECF. The CDR3 region has the DNA TGTGCCAGCAGTTACCTAGGTAGAGAGTGCTTC.

About this clonotype itself: This is likely a read error, given that the CDR3 carries no conserved phenylalanine or tryptophan at its end. The DNA is omitted, as the CDR3 cannot be located on it reliably, and the CDR3 follows TCRdb's listing. The chain is built from TRBV11-1 and TRBJ2-2; TRBD2 is the table's D call, not checked against the DNA. The CDR3 is 14 amino acids in total, end residues counted. Germline V gene lookup returns CDR1 SGHAT and CDR2 FQDESV (reference sequence). CDR3 residues: CASSLTSGTGELYL.

With respect to this clonotype: This likely comes from a read error, as the CDR3 has no conserved phenylalanine or tryptophan at its end. The V and J genes are TRBV5-1 and TRBJ2-5, with a weak D call TRBD2 (6 bases). Trimming shortened V by 0 bases and J by 4 bases, and 16 bases separated the two germline ends. This CDR3 is built from 16 residues. From germline, CDR1 is SGHRS and CDR2 YFSETQ. CDR3 nucleotides: TGCGCCAGCAGCTTGGCTAGCGACAGTCGGGGAGAGACCCAGTACTCC. Amino acid sequence: CASSLASDSRGETQYS.

The V and J genes are TRBV18 and TRBJ2-7, with D perhaps being TRBD1 or TRBD2 (5 bases each). The CDR3 consists of 13 residues. Germline assignment: CDR1 KGHSH and CDR2 LQKENI. V was trimmed by 6 bases and J by 6 bases, leaving 15 bases between them. Here the CDR3 reads CASSTGRGVEQYF. The CDR3 DNA follows: TGTGCCAGCTCTACGGGACGCGGAGTCGAGCAGTACTTC.

This clonotype came up a few times. A much more abundant neighbour one base away suggests this may be a read error. The chain is built from TRBV28 and TRBJ2-7; 11 bases line up with TRBD1. V was clipped by 7 bases and J by 4 bases; unmatched bases: 9. Germline CDR1 reads MDHEN; CDR2 reads SYDVKM. The length of the CDR3 is 15 residues. CDR3 nucleotides: TGTGCCAGCACTGGTTCGGGACAGGGGGTTTACGAGCAGTACTTC. Translated, it gives CASTGSGQGVYEQYF.

Details on this clonotype: A much bigger clone sits one base away, suggesting this may be a read error. The chain couples TRBV2 to TRBJ1-3; no clear D gene. CDR3 length equals 11 residues. CDR1 is SNHLY, CDR2 FYNNEI, per germline. CDR3 nucleotides: TGTGGCAGCAGTGCCTCTTACACCATATATTTT. This codes for CGSSASYTIYF.

This chain joins TRBV6-1 and TRBJ2-7; TRBD1 agrees at 8 bases. This CDR3 has 13 residues. The germline gives CDR1 MNHNS, CDR2 SASEGT. Here the CDR3 DNA reads TGTGCTATCACAGGACAGGGAACCTACGAGCAGTACTTC. Translating it yields CAITGQGTYEQYF.

With regard to this clonotype: It may be a read error: a sequence one base away is much more abundant. J is TRBJ2-4 and V is TRBV20-1, with a weak D call TRBD1 (6 bases). The CDR3 length is 18 residues. CDR1 and CDR2 (germline): DFQATT, SNEGSKA (reference sequence). The CDR3 DNA follows: TGCAGTGCTAGAGATGCGGGCCCGGACAGTCTAGCCAAAAGCATTCAGTACTTC. Translated: CSARDAGPDSLAKSIQYF.

The chain links TRBV29-1 to TRBJ2-7, with 7 bases identical to TRBD1. The CDR3 runs 16 residues. Per germline, CDR1 SQVTM and CDR2 ANQGSEA. CDR3 protein: CGDEEPHGTAPYEQYF. The CDR3 bases are TGCGGCGATGAAGAGCCCCACGGGACAGCTCCCTACGAGCAGTACTTC.

This rearrangement joins TRBV5-1 to TRBJ2-3, with D unresolved. The germline V gene has CDR1 SGHRS and CDR2 YFSETQ. This CDR3 is built from 16 residues. Trimming shortened V by 4 bases and J by 2 bases, and 17 bases separated the two germline ends. CDR3 in DNA: TGCGCCAGCAGCCCCTCTCCGTTCCTGGACACAGATACGCAGTATTTT. Amino acid sequence: CASSPSPFLDTDTQYF.

Concerning this clonotype itself: The junction departs from germline at one end; a sequencing error may be responsible. The V and J genes are TRBV10-3 and TRBJ2-3; tentative D call: TRBD2 (5 bases). The CDR3 is made up of 15 amino acids. Germline CDR1 and CDR2: ENHRY and SYGVKD. CDR3 sequence: CAICEWTGGTDTEYF. CDR3 sequence (DNA): TGTGCCATCTGTGAGTGGACTGGCGGCACAGATACGGAGTATTTT.

V gene TRBV11-3 combines with J gene TRBJ2-3; tentatively, D is TRBD1 or TRBD2 (5 bases each). Trimming took off 3 bases at V and 3 bases at J, with 10 bases between the two ends. In germline, CDR1 is SGHNT, CDR2 YENEEA. This CDR3 region has 14 residues. The DNA for the CDR3 is TGTGCCAGCAGCTTCTGGGGGAGTACAGATACGCAGTATTTT. Translation: CASSFWGSTDTQYF. The entire variable domain, with the rest obtained from reference TRBV11-3 and TRBJ2-3, is as follows: EAGVVQSPRYKIIEKKQPVAFWCNPISGHNTLYWYLQNLGQGPELLIRYENEEAVDDSQLPKDRFSAERLKGVDSTLKIQPAELGDSAVYLCASSFWGSTDTQYFGPGTRLTVL.

This clonotype came up a few times. A much more abundant neighbour one base away suggests this may be a read error. The genes are TRBV20-1 and TRBJ2-1; the match to TRBD2 covers 10 bases. CDR3 length: 15 residues. V was clipped by 6 bases and J by 6 bases; unmatched bases: 11. In germline, CDR1 is DFQATT, CDR2 SNEGSKA (reference sequence). Here the CDR3 DNA reads TGCAGTGCCGACCCGGGGGCTAGCGGGAGCAATGAGCAGTTCTTC. Its translation: CSADPGASGSNEQFF.

The chain links TRBV28 to TRBJ2-1; D possibly uses TRBD1 or TRBD2 (6 bases each). CDR3 length: 11 residues. Trimming removed 6 bases at V and 12 bases at J, with 12 bases between. Germline V CDR1 and CDR2: MDHEN, SYDVKM. This CDR3 is CASSPRGGQFF. CDR3 in DNA: TGTGCCAGCAGCCCCAGGGGAGGGCAGTTCTTC.

The CDR3 region is CASSELTGGQPKHF. CDR3 bases: TGTGCCAGCAGTGAATTGACTGGGGGTCAGCCCAAACATTTT. The rearrangement uses TRBV6-1 and TRBJ1-5; TRBD1 is a possible D gene (5 bases). Looked up from germline, CDR1 is MNHNS and CDR2 is SASEGT. V shed 2 bases and J shed 16 bases, with 21 bases lying between them. The CDR3 contains 14 residues.

The chain couples TRBV27 to TRBJ2-7, with D perhaps assigned TRBD1 or TRBD2 (5 bases each). The CDR3 consists of 13 residues. V lost 6 bases, J lost 3 bases, and 12 bases lay in between. Germline loops: CDR1 MNHEY, CDR2 SMNVEV (reference sequence). The CDR3 DNA is TGTGCCAGCAGACGGGACCTAATCTACGAGCAGTACTTC. Protein product: CASRRDLIYEQYF.

Concerning this clonotype: A much larger clone differs by one base, so this may be a read error. The rearrangement joins TRBV12-3 or TRBV12-4 to TRBJ2-7, with TRBD1 as a possible D gene (6 bases). CDR3 length equals 12 residues. The CDR3 sequence: CAGSRDIYEQYF. In DNA, the CDR3 is TGTGCCGGCAGTCGGGACATATACGAGCAGTACTTC.

With respect to this clonotype: This is likely a read error, given that the CDR3 carries no conserved phenylalanine or tryptophan at its end. The gene calls are TRBV11-1 and TRBJ1-1; D call uncertain. The CDR3 totals 13 residues. Germline assignment: CDR1 SGHAT and CDR2 FQDESV (reference sequence). The CDR3 reads CASGLTPEARAFL. CDR3 nucleotides: TGTGCCAGCGGCTTAACCCCCGAGGCACGTGCTTTCCTT.

In this sample, this clonotype turned up a few times. A clone one base away is much larger, so this may be a read error. This rearrangement joins TRBV2 to TRBJ2-7; the D gene is possibly TRBD2 (6 bases). V was trimmed by 7 bases and J by 5 bases, leaving 18 bases between them. The germline CDR1 and CDR2 sequences are SNHLY and FYNNEI. This CDR3 region has 14 residues. CDR3 DNA sequence: TGTGCCAGCATCACCCGTTCTAGCGACCACGAGCAGTACTTC. It specifies CASITRSSDHEQYF.

On this clonotype itself: It is likely a read error, because the conserved phenylalanine at the end of the CDR3 is missing. The limits of the CDR3 on the DNA are not certain, so only TCRdb's listed CDR3 is given. This chain links TRBV6-1 with TRBJ1-1. Inclusive of both ends, the CDR3 amounts to 14 amino acids. CDR1 and CDR2 from the germline V gene are MNHNS and SASEGT. CDR3 protein: CASSERGGTLQLAI.

Note on this clonotype: A junction end diverges from the germline sequence, so it may reflect a read error. The chain uses TRBV5-5 and TRBJ2-1, with D perhaps TRBD1 (5 bases). This CDR3 has 13 amino acids. The germline V gene encodes CDR1 SGHKS and CDR2 YYEKEE (reference sequence). The CDR3 region has the DNA TGTGCTAGCAGTTTGGACACCTACAATGAGTACTTCTTC. As protein: CASSLDTYNEYFF.